This TCR beta chain is drawn from a study of T cells in Graves' hyperthyroidism and ophthalmopathy. Study-wide points: A 13 V-J model separated ophthalmopathy from stable hyperthyroidism. Most thyroid-expanded clonotypes above 0.001 were also found in blood.

To note about this clonotype: Its antigen remains unknown.

Trimming removed 0 bases from V and 2 bases from J, with 11 bases in between. The germline V gene encodes CDR1 LGHDT and CDR2 YNNKEL (reference sequence). The CDR3 has 15 amino acids. Clinical symptoms, serum thyroxine and TRAb, thyroid ultrasound and orbital computed tomography together formed the diagnostic basis. The authors obtained PBMCs from about 9 ml of fresh peripheral blood. It was RNA transcripts that yielded the amplified TCR beta CDR3 regions. The TCR CDR3 was amplified in a first-round RT-PCR using the HTBI primer set. TCRdb re-analysed the multiplex PCR reads in MiXCR, keeping a single row per CDR3 protein. This sample carries roughly 700,000 distinct CDR3 sequences, 30% to 40% of them seen once, and the ten largest clones take around 30%.

J is TRBJ2-7 and V is TRBV3-1; D gene ambiguous. The sample was blood. This sequence was found in a middle-aged woman with Graves' hyperthyroidism. CDR3 sequence: CASSQEVAVPYEQYF. As DNA, the CDR3 is TGTGCCAGCAGCCAAGAAGTTGCGGTCCCCTACGAGCAGTACTTC.